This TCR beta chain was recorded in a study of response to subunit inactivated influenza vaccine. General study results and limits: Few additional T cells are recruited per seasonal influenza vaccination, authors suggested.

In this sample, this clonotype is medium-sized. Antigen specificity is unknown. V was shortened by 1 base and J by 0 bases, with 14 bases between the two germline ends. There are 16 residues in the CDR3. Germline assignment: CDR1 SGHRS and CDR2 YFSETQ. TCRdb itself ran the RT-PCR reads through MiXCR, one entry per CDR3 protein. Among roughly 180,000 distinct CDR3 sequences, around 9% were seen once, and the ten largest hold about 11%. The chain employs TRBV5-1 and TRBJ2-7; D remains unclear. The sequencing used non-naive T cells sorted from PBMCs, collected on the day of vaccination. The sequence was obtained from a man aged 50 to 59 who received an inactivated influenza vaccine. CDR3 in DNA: TGCGCCAGCAGCTTGACCACACTCATCTACTCCTACGAGCAGTACTTC. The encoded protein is CASSLTTLIYSYEQYF.